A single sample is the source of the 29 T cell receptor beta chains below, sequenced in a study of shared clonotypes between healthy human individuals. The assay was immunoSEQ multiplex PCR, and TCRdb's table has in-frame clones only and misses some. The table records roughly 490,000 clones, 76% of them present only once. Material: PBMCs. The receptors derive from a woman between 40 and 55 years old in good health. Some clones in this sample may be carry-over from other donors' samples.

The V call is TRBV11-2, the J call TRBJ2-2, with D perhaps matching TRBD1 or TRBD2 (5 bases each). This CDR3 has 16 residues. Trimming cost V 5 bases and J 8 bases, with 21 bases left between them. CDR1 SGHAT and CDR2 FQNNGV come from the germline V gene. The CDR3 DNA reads TGTGCCAGCAGCCTCAACCCGGGACCTACATCGGGGGAGCTGTTTTTT. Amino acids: CASSLNPGPTSGELFF.

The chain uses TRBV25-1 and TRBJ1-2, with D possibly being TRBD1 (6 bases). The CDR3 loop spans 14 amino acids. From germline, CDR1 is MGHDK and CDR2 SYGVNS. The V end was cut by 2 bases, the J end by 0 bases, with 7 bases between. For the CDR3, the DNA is TGTGCCAGCAGTGAAGGGGGCGCTAACTATGGCTACACCTTC. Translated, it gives CASSEGGANYGYTF.

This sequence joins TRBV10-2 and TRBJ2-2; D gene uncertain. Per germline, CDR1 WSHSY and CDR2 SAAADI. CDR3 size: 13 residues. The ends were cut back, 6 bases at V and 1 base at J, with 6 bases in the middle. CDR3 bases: TGCGCCAGCAGACCAGAGAACACCGGGGAGCTGTTTTTT. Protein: CASRPENTGELFF.

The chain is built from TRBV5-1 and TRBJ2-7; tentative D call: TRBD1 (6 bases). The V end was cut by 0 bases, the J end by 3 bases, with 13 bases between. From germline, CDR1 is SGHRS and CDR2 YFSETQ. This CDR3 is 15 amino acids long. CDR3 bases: TGCGCCAGCAGCTTGGCGTCAGGGGTGATCTACGAGCAGTACTTC. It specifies CASSLASGVIYEQYF.

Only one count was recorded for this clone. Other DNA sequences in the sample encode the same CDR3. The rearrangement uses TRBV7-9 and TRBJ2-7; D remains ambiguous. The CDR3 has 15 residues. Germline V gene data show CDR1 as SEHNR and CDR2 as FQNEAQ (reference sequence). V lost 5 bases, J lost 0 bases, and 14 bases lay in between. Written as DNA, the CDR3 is TGTGCCAGCAGCCTAGGACCTATGAGCTCCTACGAGCAGTACTTC. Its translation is CASSLGPMSSYEQYF.

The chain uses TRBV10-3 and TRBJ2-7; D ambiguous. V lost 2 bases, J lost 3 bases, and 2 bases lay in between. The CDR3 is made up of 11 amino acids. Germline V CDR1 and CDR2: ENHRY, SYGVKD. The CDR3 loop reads CAISENYEQYF. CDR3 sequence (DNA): TGTGCCATCAGTGAGAACTACGAGCAGTACTTC.

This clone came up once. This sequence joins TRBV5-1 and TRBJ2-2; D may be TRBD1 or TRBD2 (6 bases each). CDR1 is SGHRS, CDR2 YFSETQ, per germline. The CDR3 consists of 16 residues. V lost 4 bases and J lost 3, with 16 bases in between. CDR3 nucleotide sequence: TGCGCCAGCAGCCCGGGGGCGGGGCTTGACACCGGGGAGCTGTTTTTT. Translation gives CASSPGAGLDTGELFF.

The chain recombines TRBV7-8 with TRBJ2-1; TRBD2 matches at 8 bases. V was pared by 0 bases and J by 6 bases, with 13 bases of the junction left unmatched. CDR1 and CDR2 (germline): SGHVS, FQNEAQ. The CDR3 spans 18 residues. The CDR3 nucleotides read TGTGCCAGCAGCTTAGCCCCTCCCTCGGCTAGCGGGTTCAATGAGCAGTTCTTC. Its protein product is CASSLAPPSASGFNEQFF.

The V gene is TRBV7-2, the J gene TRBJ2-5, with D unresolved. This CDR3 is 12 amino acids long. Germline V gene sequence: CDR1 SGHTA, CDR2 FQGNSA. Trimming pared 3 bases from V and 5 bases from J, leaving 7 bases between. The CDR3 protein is CASSFLGETQYF. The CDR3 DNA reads TGTGCCAGCAGCTTCTTAGGGGAGACCCAGTACTTC.

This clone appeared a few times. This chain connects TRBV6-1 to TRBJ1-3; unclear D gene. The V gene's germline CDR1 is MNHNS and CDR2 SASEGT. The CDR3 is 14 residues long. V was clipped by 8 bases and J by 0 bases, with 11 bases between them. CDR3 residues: CASGGRNSGNTIYF. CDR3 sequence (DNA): TGTGCCAGCGGCGGCAGGAACTCTGGAAACACCATATATTTT.

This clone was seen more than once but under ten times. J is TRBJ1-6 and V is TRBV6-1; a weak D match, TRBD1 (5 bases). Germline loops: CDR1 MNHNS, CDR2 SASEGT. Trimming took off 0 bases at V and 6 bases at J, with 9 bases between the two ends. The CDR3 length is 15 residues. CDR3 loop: CASSEATGSNSPLHF. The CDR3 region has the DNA TGTGCCAGCAGTGAAGCAACAGGTTCTAATTCACCCCTCCACTTT.

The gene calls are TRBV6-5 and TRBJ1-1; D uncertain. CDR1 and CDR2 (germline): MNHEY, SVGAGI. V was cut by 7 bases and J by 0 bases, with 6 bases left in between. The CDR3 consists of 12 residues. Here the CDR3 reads CASTDMNTEAFF. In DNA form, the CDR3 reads TGTGCCAGCACCGATATGAACACTGAAGCTTTCTTT.

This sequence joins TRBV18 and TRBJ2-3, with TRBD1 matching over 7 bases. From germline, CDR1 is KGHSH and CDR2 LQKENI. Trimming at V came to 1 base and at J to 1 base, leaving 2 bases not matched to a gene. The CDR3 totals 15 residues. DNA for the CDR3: TGTGCCAGCTCACCACTTACAGGGGGCACAGATACGCAGTATTTT. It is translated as CASSPLTGGTDTQYF.

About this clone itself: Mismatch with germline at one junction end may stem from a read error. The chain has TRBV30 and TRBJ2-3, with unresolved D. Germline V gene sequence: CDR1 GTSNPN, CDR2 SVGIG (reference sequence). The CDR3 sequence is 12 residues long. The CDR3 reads CAWSVAAHPRDF. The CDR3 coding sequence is TGTGCCTGGAGTGTTGCAGCGCACCCTAGGGATTTT.

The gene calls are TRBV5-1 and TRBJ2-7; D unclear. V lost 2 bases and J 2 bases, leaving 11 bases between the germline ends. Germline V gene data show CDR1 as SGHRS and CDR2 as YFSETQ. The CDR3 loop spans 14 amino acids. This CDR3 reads CASSFNDQTYEQYF. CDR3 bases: TGCGCCAGCAGCTTCAACGACCAAACCTACGAGCAGTACTTC.

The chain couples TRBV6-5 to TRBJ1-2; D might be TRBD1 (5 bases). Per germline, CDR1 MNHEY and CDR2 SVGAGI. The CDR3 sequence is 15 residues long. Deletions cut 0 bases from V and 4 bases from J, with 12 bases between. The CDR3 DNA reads TGTGCCAGCAGTTACTCAACAGTAGGGACCTATGGCTACACCTTC. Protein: CASSYSTVGTYGYTF.

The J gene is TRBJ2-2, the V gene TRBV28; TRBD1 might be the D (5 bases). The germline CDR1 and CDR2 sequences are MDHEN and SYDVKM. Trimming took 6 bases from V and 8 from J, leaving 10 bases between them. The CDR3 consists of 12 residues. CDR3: CASSTYRGELFF. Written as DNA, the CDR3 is TGTGCCAGCAGCACCTACAGGGGGGAGCTGTTTTTT. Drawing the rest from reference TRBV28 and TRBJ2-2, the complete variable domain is DVKVTQSSRYLVKRTGEKVFLECVQDMDHENMFWYRQDPGLGLRLIYFSYDVKMKEKGDIPEGYSVSREKKERFSLILESASTNQTSMYLCASSTYRGELFFGEGSRLTVL.

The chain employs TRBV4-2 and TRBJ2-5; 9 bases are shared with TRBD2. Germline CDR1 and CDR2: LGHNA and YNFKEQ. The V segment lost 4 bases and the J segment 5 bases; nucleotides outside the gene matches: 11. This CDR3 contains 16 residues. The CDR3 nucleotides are TGTGCCAGCAGCCCTGATGTAGCGGGAGAGCGTGAGACCCAGTACTTC. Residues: CASSPDVAGERETQYF.

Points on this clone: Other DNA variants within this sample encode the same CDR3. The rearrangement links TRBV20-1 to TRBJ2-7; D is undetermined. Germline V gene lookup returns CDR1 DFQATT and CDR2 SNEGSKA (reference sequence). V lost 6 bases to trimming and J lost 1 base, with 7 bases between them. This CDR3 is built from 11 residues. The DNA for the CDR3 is TGCAGTGCCCGTGCTTCCTACGAGCAGTACTTC. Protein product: CSARASYEQYF.

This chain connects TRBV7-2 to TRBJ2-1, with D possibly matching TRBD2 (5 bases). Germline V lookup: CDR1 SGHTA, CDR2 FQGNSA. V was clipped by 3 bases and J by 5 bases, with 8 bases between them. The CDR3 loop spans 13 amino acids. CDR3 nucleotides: TGTGCCAGCAGCTTGCGGGTTAACAATGAGCAGTTCTTC. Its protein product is CASSLRVNNEQFF.

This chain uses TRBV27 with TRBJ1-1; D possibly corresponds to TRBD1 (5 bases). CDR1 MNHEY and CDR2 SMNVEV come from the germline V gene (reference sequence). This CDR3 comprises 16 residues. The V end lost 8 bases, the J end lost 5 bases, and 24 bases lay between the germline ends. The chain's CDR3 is CASLSFRTLKGTEAFF. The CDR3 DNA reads TGTGCCAGCTTATCCTTCAGGACGCTCAAGGGGACTGAAGCTTTCTTT.

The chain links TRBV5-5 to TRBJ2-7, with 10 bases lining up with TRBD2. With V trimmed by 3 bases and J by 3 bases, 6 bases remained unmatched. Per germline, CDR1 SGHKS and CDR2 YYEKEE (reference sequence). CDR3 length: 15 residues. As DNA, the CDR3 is TGTGCCAGCAGCTCTAGCGGGGGCCAATTCTACGAGCAGTACTTC. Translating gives CASSSSGGQFYEQYF.

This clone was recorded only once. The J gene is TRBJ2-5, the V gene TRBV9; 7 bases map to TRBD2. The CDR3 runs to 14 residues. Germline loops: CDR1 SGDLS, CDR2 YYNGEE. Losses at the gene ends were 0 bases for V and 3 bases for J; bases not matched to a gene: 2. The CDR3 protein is CASSVGSGEETQYF. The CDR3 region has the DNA TGTGCCAGCAGCGTAGGGAGCGGGGAAGAGACCCAGTACTTC.

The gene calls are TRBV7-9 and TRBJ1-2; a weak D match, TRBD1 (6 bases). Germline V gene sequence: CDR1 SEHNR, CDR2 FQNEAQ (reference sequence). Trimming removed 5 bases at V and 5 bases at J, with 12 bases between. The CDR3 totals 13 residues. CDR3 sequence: CASSRGAGYGYTF. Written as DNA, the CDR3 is TGTGCCAGCAGCCGGGGGGCTGGGTATGGCTACACCTTC.

The chain's CDR3 is CASSSDGGRGNTIYF. For the CDR3, the DNA is TGCGCCAGCAGCTCCGACGGGGGGCGCGGAAACACCATATATTTT. V is TRBV5-1 and J is TRBJ1-3; D perhaps matches TRBD1 (6 bases). Trimming removed 3 bases at V and 4 bases at J, with 14 bases between. The CDR3 runs 15 residues. Germline CDR1 SGHRS, CDR2 YFSETQ.

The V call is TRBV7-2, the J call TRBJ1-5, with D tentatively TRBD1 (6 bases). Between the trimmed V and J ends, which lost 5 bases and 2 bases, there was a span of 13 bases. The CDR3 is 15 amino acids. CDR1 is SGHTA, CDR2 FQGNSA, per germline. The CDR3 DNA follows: TGTGCCAGCAGCATGCAGGGGATCGGCAATCAGCCCCAGCATTTT. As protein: CASSMQGIGNQPQHF.

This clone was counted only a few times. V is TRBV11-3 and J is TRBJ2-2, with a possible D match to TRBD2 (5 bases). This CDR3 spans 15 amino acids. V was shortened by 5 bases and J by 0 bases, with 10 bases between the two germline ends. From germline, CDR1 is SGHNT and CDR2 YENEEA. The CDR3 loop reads CASSRGFANTGELFF. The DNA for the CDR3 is TGTGCCAGCAGCCGGGGATTCGCGAACACCGGGGAGCTGTTTTTT.

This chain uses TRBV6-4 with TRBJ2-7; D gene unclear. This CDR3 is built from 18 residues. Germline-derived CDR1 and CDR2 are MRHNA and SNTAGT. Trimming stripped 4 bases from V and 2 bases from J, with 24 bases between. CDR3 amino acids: CASSVPALRHTGAYEQYF. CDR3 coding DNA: TGTGCCAGCAGTGTTCCAGCCCTACGCCATACTGGAGCCTACGAGCAGTACTTC.

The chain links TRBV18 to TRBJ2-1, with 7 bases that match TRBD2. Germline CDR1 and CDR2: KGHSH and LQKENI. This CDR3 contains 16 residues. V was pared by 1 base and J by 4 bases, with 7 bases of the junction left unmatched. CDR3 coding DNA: TGTGCCAGCTCACCACAAACGGGAGGCGGTTACAATGAGCAGTTCTTC. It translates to CASSPQTGGGYNEQFF.